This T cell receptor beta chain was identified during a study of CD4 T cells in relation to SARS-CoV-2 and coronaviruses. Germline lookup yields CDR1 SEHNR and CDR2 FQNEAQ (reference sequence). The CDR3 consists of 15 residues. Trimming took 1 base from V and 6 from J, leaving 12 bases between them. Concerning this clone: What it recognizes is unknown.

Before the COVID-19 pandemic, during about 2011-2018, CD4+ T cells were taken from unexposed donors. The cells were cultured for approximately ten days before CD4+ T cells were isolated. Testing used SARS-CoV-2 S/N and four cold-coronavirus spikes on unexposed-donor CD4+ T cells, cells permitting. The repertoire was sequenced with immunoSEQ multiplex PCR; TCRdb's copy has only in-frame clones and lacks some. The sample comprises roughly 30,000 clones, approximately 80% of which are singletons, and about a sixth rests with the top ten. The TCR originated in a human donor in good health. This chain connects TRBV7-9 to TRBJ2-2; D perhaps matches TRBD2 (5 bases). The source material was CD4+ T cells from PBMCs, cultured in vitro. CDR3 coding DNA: TGTGCCAGCAGCTTAGTAGGCCGGGGAGCCGGGGAGCTGTTTTTT. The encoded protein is CASSLVGRGAGELFF.